The next 30 T cell receptor beta chains were all read from a single sample in a study of CXCR3-negative and CXCR3-positive naive CD8 T cells. Each TRB cDNA library was prepared by 5' RACE (with UMI labels). TCRdb re-called the 5' RACE reads, yielding one record per CDR3 amino acid sequence without DNA. The sample has some 28,000 distinct CDR3 sequences, and its top ten clones hold roughly a tenth. Sample: memory CD8+ T cells from blood. These receptors all stem from a human donor in good health. Some clones in this sample may be carry-over from other donors' samples.

The chain links TRBV6-2 or TRBV6-3 to TRBJ2-7; no DNA is available, so the TRBD2 call from TCRdb remains unchecked. This CDR3 spans 14 amino acids. Germline values: CDR1 MNHEY, CDR2 SVGEGT. This CDR3 is CASSPLEESYEQYF.

This chain links TRBV29-1 with TRBJ2-1; TCRdb returns TRBD1, unconfirmable since there is no DNA. The CDR3 has 15 amino acids. Germline V gives CDR1 SQVTM, CDR2 ANQGSEA. The chain's CDR3 is CSVPPRDTTYNEQFF.

The chain employs TRBV10-3 and TRBJ2-7; TCRdb's D call, TRBD2, is unchecked because there is no DNA. The CDR3 runs 18 residues. Germline CDR1 reads ENHRY; CDR2 reads SYGVKD. CDR3: CAISLGRDAVRRSYEQYF.

The chain carries TRBV7-9 and TRBJ1-2; TCRdb's D call of TRBD1 is untestable without DNA. The germline V gene has CDR1 SEHNR and CDR2 FQNEAQ (reference sequence). The CDR3 has 15 residues. CDR3 in amino acids: CASSTGQGASIGYTF.

The J gene is TRBJ2-7, the V gene TRBV5-1; TCRdb's assignment of TRBD1 cannot be checked, as there is no DNA. CDR3 length equals 15 residues. CDR1 is SGHRS, CDR2 YFSETQ, per germline. The CDR3 here is CASSLGLGTPYEQYF.

This clonotype is called medium-sized (0.01 to 0.1%) based on its frequency. The chain's CDR3 is CATKRERGEYFETQYF. The chain employs TRBV28 and TRBJ2-5; TCRdb indicates TRBD2, and absent DNA this call remains unverified. From germline, CDR1 is MDHEN and CDR2 SYDVKM. CDR3 size: 16 residues.

This clonotype shows up as medium-sized by frequency. The gene calls are TRBV10-1 and TRBJ1-2; TCRdb picks TRBD1, but there is no DNA to check that call. The CDR3 covers 16 residues. CDR1 is WNHNN and CDR2 is SYGVQD in the germline V gene (reference sequence). The CDR3 reads CASSEPDRGQGYGYTF.

This sequence joins TRBV11-2 and TRBJ2-7; TCRdb outputs TRBD1, but without DNA this stays unchecked. CDR3 length: 14 amino acids. Germline V gives CDR1 SGHAT, CDR2 FQNNGV. CDR3 protein: CASSLGIDSYEQYF.

The chain joins TRBV9 to TRBJ2-5; as DNA is missing, the TRBD2 call by TCRdb cannot be tested. CDR1 and CDR2 from the germline V gene are SGDLS and YYNGEE. CDR3 length: 14 amino acids. CDR3: CASSVEGSSETQYF.

According to its frequency, this clonotype is medium-sized. V and J are TRBV6-2 or TRBV6-3 and TRBJ2-3; without DNA, the TCRdb call of TRBD1 cannot be checked. The CDR3 loop spans 14 amino acids. The germline V gene encodes CDR1 MNHEY and CDR2 SVGEGT. CDR3 amino acids: CASSPGNRPDTQYF.

The V gene is TRBV14, the J gene TRBJ1-1. The CDR3 spans 13 residues. Looked up from germline, CDR1 is SGHDN and CDR2 is FVKESK. The CDR3 loop is CASSPILNTEAFF.

This CDR3 is CSARAGGFQETQYF. The gene calls are TRBV20-1 and TRBJ2-5. The germline CDR1 and CDR2 sequences are DFQATT and SNEGSKA (reference sequence). This CDR3 contains 14 residues.

The CDR3 protein is CSALTGVGNIQYF. V usage is TRBV20-1 and J usage is TRBJ2-4; TCRdb returns TRBD1, unconfirmable since there is no DNA. Looked up from germline, CDR1 is DFQATT and CDR2 is SNEGSKA (reference sequence). There are 13 residues in the CDR3.

The gene calls are TRBV27 and TRBJ2-7. Germline V lookup: CDR1 MNHEY, CDR2 SMNVEV (reference sequence). This CDR3 comprises 14 residues. The CDR3: CASSSMSVSYEQYF.

The J gene is TRBJ1-5, the V gene TRBV7-9; TCRdb's D call of TRBD1 is untestable without DNA. This CDR3 region has 16 residues. Germline values: CDR1 SEHNR, CDR2 FQNEAQ (reference sequence). This CDR3 is CASSPPVGRDGQPQHF.

V and J are TRBV18 and TRBJ1-1. The V gene's germline CDR1 is KGHSH and CDR2 LQKENI. The CDR3 has 12 residues. The CDR3 here is CASSALPTEAFF. Drawing the rest from reference TRBV18 and TRBJ1-1, the complete variable domain is NAGVMQNPRHLVRRRGQEARLRCSPMKGHSHVYWYRQLPEEGLKFMVYLQKENIIDESGMPKERFSAEFPKEGPSILRIQQVVRGDSAAYFCASSALPTEAFFGQGTRLTVV.

The rearrangement uses TRBV20-1 and TRBJ2-7; TCRdb's D gene call, TRBD1, goes unchecked for lack of DNA. Germline-derived CDR1 and CDR2 are DFQATT and SNEGSKA (reference sequence). The CDR3 has 17 amino acids. The CDR3 sequence: CSARPGTGSFFSYEQYF.

The CDR3 protein is CASSPGTRIYEQYF. The chain couples TRBV14 to TRBJ2-7; no DNA is available, so the TRBD2 call from TCRdb remains unchecked. Germline CDR1 is SGHDN and CDR2 is FVKESK. The CDR3 is made up of 14 amino acids.

The chain recombines TRBV6-2 or TRBV6-3 with TRBJ1-5; TCRdb lists TRBD1, though no DNA is available to test this call. CDR3 size: 13 residues. Germline lookup yields CDR1 MNHEY and CDR2 SVGEGT. This chain's CDR3 is CASSRTENQPQHF.

The J gene is TRBJ1-2, the V gene TRBV29-1; TCRdb reports TRBD1, a call that lacks DNA to check it against. CDR1 is SQVTM, CDR2 ANQGSEA, per germline. The CDR3 loop spans 12 amino acids. The chain's CDR3 is CSVVCRDYGYTF.

The chain links TRBV20-1 to TRBJ2-7; TCRdb calls TRBD2, which cannot be checked without DNA. This CDR3 is 16 amino acids long. Germline V lookup: CDR1 DFQATT, CDR2 SNEGSKA (reference sequence). CDR3 amino acids: CSARQLAGGPYYEQYF.

V gene TRBV5-4 combines with J gene TRBJ2-3. The CDR3 totals 15 residues. From germline, CDR1 is SGHNT and CDR2 YYREEE (reference sequence). CDR3: CASSMDGASTDTQYF.

The chain recombines TRBV10-3 with TRBJ1-3. CDR1 is ENHRY, CDR2 SYGVKD, per germline. The CDR3 is 13 residues long. CDR3 protein: CAISVGAGNTIYF.

This chain uses TRBV29-1 with TRBJ2-2; without DNA, the TCRdb call of TRBD1 cannot be checked. CDR1 and CDR2 from the germline V gene are SQVTM and ANQGSEA. The CDR3 loop spans 16 amino acids. CDR3 region: CSVEDSTGGVDGELFF.

This chain links TRBV5-1 with TRBJ2-7. The germline gives CDR1 SGHRS, CDR2 YFSETQ. The CDR3 has 13 amino acids. The CDR3 reads CASSGTGSYEQYF.

The gene calls are TRBV14 and TRBJ1-1; TCRdb picks TRBD1, but there is no DNA to check that call. CDR1 is SGHDN and CDR2 is FVKESK in the germline V gene. This CDR3 contains 15 residues. The CDR3 region is CASSQGTGYNTEAFF.

This chain joins TRBV14 and TRBJ2-7. Germline V lookup: CDR1 SGHDN, CDR2 FVKESK. There are 14 residues in the CDR3. CDR3 amino acids: CASSHRRAAYEQYF. The complete variable domain, with remaining parts taken from reference TRBV14 and TRBJ2-7, reads EAGVTQFPSHSVIEKGQTVTLRCDPISGHDNLYWYRRVMGKEIKFLLHFVKESKQDESGMPNNRFLAERTGGTYSTLKVQPAELEDSGVYFCASSHRRAAYEQYFGPGTRLTVT.

Measured by frequency, this clonotype is medium-sized. The chain employs TRBV4-3 and TRBJ2-7. Germline V gene lookup returns CDR1 LGHNA and CDR2 YSLEER. The CDR3 contains 13 residues. This CDR3 reads CASSQAVFYEQYF.

The chain couples TRBV12-3 or TRBV12-4 to TRBJ1-2; TCRdb names TRBD1, which stays unverified in the absence of DNA. The CDR3 is 15 residues long. The CDR3 reads CASSLHPGGGHGYTF.

J is TRBJ1-2 and V is TRBV25-1. Germline V gene lookup returns CDR1 MGHDK and CDR2 SYGVNS. CDR3 size: 17 residues. CDR3 sequence reads: CASSEYEPYTDNYGYTF.